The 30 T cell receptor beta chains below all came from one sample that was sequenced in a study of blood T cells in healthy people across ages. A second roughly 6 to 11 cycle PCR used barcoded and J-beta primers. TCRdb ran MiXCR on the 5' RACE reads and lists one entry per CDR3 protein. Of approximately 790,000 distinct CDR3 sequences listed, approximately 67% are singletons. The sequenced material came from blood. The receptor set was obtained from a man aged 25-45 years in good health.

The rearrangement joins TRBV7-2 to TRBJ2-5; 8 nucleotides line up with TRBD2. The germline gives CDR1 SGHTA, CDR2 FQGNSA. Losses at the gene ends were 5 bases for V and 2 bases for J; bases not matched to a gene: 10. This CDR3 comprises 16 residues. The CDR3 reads CASSASGTSGQETQYF. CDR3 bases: TGTGCCAGCAGCGCGTCAGGGACTAGTGGGCAAGAGACCCAGTACTTC.

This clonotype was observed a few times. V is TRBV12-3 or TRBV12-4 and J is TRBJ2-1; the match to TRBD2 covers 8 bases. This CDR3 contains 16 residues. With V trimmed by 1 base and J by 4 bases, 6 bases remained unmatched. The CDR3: CASSLDFGGGYNEQFF. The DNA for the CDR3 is TGTGCCAGCAGTTTAGACTTCGGGGGGGGGTACAATGAGCAGTTCTTC.

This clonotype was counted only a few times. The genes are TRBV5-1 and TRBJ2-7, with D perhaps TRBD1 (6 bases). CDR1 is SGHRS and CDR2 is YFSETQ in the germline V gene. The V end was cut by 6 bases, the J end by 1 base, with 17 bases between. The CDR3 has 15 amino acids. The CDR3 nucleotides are TGCGCCAGCAAACGTACCGGGACACCTTCCTACGAGCAGTACTTC. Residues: CASKRTGTPSYEQYF.

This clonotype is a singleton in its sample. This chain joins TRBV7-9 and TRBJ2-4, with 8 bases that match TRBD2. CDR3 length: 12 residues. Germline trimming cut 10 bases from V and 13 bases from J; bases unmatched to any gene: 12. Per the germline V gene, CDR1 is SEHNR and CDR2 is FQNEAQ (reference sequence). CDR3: CAIDSGAGEQYF. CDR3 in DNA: TGTGCCATCGATAGCGGGGCTGGGGAGCAGTACTTC.

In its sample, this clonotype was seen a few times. CDR3 sequence: CASSGSGGTQYF. CDR3 coding DNA: TGTGCCAGCAGTGGCTCGGGAGGGACCCAGTACTTC. V is TRBV6-1 and J is TRBJ2-5, with 7 bases that match TRBD2. This CDR3 has 12 amino acids. V trimming: 4 bases; J trimming: 7 bases; junction bases outside the gene matches: 3. CDR1 MNHNS and CDR2 SASEGT come from the germline V gene.

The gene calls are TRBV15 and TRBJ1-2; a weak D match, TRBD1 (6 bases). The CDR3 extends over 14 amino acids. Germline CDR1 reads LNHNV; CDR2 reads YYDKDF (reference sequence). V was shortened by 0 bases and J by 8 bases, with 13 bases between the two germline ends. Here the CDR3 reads CATSRDRGQGGYTF. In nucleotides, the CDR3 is TGTGCCACCAGCAGAGACCGGGGACAAGGCGGCTACACCTTC.

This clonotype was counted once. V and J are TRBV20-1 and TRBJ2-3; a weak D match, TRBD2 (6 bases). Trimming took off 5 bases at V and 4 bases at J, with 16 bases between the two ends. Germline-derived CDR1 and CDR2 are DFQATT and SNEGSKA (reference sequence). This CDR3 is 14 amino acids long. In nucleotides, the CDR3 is TGCAGTGCTCCCGGGACTCCTGGCGCAGATACGCAGTATTTT. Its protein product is CSAPGTPGADTQYF.

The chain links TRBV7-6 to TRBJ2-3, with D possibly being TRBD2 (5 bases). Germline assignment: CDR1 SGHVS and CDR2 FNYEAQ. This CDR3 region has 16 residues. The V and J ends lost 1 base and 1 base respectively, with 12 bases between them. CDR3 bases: TGTGCCAGCAGCTTAGTTGACTATCCCGGCACAGATACGCAGTATTTT. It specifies CASSLVDYPGTDTQYF.

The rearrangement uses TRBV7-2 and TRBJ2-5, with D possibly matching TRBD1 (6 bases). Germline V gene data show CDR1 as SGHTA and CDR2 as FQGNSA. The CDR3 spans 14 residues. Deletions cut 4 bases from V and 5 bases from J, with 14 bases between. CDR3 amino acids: CASSSEMGAETQYF. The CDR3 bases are TGTGCCAGCAGCTCCGAAATGGGGGCTGAGACCCAGTACTTC.

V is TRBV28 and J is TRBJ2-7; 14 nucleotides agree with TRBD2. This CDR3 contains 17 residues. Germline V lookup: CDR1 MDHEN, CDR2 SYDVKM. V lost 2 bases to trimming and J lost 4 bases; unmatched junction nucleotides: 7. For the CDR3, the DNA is TGTGCCAGCAGTTTAGGGACTAGCGGGGGCAAGGGATACGAGCAGTACTTC. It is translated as CASSLGTSGGKGYEQYF.

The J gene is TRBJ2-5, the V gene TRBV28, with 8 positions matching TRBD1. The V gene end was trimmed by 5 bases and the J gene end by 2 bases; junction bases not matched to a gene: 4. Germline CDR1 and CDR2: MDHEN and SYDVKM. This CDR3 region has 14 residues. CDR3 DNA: TGTGCCAGCAGTCACGACAGGGGACAAGAGACCCAGTACTTC. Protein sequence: CASSHDRGQETQYF.

This CDR3 is CATLGTSGGAGEQYF. DNA for the CDR3: TGTGCCACCCTCGGGACTAGCGGGGGGGCAGGAGAGCAGTACTTC. The chain recombines TRBV6-6 with TRBJ2-4; 16 nucleotides match TRBD2. V lost 10 bases to trimming and J lost 13 bases; unmatched junction nucleotides: 13. CDR3 length: 15 residues. In germline, CDR1 is MNHNY, CDR2 SVGAGI (reference sequence).

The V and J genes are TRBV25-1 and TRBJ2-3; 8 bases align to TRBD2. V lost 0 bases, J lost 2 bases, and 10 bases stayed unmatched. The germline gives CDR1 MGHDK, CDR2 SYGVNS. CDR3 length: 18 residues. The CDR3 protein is CASSEYRRGGSFTDTQYF. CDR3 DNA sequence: TGTGCCAGCAGTGAATATCGCCGGGGGGGCTCCTTCACAGATACGCAGTATTTT.

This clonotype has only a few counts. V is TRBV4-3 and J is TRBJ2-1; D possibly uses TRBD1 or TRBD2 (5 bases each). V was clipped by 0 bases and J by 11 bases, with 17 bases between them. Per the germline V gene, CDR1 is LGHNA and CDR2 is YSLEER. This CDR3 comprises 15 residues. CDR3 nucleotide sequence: TGCGCCAGCAGCCAAGATTTTACGGCTCCGGGGCAGCAGTTCTTC. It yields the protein CASSQDFTAPGQQFF.

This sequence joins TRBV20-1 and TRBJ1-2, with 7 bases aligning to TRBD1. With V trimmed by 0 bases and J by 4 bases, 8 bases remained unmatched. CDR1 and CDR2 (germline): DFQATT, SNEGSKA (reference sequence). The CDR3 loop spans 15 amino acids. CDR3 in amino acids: CSARDHRGGSYGYTF. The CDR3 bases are TGCAGTGCTAGAGATCACAGGGGTGGGAGCTATGGCTACACCTTC.

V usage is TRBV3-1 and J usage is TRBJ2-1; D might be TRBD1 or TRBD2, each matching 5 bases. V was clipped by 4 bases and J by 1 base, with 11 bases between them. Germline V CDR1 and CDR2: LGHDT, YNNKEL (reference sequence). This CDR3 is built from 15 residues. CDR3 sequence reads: CASSPGTVSYNEQFF. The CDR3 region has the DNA TGTGCCAGCAGCCCGGGGACGGTTTCCTACAATGAGCAGTTCTTC.

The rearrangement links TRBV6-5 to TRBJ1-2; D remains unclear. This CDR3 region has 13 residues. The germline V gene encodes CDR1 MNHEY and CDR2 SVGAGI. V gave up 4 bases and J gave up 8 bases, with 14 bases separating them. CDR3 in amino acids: CASSSSGPRGYTF. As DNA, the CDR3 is TGTGCCAGCAGTTCCTCCGGGCCAAGGGGCTACACCTTC.

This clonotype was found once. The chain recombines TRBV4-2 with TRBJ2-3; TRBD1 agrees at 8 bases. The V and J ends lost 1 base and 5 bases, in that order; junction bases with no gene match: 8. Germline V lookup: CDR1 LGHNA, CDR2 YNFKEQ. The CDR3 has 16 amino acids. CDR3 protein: CASSQGDRGYGDTQYF. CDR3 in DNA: TGTGCCAGCAGCCAAGGAGACAGGGGTTATGGAGATACGCAGTATTTT.

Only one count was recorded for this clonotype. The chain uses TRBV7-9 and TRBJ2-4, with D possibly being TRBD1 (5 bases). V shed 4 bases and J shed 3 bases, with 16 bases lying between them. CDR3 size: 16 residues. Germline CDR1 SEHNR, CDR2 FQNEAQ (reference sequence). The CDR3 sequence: CASSSQIDSYKNIQYF. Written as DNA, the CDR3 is TGTGCCAGCAGCTCCCAAATTGACAGCTACAAAAACATTCAGTACTTC. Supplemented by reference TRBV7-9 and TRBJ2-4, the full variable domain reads DTGVSQNPRHKITKRGQNVTFRCDPISEHNRLYWYRQTLGQGPEFLTYFQNEAQLEKSRLLSDRFSAERPKGSFSTLEIQRTEQGDSAMYLCASSSQIDSYKNIQYFGAGTRLSVL.

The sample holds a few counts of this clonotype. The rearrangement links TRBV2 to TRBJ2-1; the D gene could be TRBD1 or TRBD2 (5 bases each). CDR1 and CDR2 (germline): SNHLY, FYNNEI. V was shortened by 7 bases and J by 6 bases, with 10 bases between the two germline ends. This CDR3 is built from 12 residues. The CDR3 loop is CASNPGPNEQFF. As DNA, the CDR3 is TGTGCCAGCAATCCGGGGCCCAATGAGCAGTTCTTC.

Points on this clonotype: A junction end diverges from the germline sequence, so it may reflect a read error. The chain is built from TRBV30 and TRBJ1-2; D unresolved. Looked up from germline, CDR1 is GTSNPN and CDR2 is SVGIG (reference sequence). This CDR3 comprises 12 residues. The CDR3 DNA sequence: TGCGCCTGGAGCCTGGGGTCTCGGGGCTACACCTTC. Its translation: CAWSLGSRGYTF.

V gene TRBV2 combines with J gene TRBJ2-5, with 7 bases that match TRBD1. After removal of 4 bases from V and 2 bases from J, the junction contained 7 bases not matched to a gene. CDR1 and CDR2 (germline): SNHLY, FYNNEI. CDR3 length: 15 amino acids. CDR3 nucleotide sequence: TGTGCCAGCAGTGGGTCCGGGACAGATCAAGAGACCCAGTACTTC. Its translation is CASSGSGTDQETQYF.

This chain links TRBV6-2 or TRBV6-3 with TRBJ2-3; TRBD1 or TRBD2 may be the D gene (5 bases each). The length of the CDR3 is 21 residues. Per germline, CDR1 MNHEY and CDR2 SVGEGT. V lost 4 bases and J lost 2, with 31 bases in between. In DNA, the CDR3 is TGTGCCAGCAGTTCCCCGGGGTTGGGAACCTCTCGACAGCCCGCCACAGATACGCAGTATTTT. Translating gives CASSSPGLGTSRQPATDTQYF.

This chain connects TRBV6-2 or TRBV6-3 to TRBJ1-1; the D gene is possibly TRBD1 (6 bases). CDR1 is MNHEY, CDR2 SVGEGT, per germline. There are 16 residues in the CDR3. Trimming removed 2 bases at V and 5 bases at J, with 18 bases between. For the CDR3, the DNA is TGTGCCAGCAGTTACCCGCAACAGGGTATTCGTACTGAAGCTTTCTTT. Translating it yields CASSYPQQGIRTEAFF.

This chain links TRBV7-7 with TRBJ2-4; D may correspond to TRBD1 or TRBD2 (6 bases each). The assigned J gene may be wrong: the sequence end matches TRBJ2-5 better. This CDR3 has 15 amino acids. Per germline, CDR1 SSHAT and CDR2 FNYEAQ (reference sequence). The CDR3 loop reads CASSLRQAAGETQYF. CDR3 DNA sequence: TGTGCCAGCAGCCTCAGACAGGCGGCGGGGGAGACCCAGTACTTC.

The CDR3 coding sequence is TGTGCCAGCAGCCTTATGGGGAGAGCTAGGGAAGGGGATACGCAGTATTTT. Amino acid sequence: CASSLMGRAREGDTQYF. The chain is built from TRBV4-2 and TRBJ2-3, with a possible D match to TRBD2 (5 bases). Per germline, CDR1 LGHNA and CDR2 YNFKEQ. The ends were cut back, 4 bases at V and 6 bases at J, with 23 bases in the middle. This CDR3 region has 17 residues.

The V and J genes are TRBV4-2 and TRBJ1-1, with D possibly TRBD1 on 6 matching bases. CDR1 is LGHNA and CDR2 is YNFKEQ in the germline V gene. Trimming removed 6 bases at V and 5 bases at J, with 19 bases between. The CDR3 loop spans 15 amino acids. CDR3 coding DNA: TGTGCCAGCAGTCCAATCGGGGGCGCGCATACTGAAGCTTTCTTT. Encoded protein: CASSPIGGAHTEAFF.

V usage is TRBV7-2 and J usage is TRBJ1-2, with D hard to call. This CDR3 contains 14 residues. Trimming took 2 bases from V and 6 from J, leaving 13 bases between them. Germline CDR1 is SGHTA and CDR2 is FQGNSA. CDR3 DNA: TGTGCCAGCAGCTTAAAGGGTCCTACCGATGGCTACACCTTC. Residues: CASSLKGPTDGYTF.

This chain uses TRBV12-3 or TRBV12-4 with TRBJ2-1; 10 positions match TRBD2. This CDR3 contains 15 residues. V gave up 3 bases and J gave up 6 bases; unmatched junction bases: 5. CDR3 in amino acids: CASSLERGGFNEQFF. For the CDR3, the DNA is TGTGCCAGCAGTTTGGAGCGGGGGGGCTTCAATGAGCAGTTCTTC.

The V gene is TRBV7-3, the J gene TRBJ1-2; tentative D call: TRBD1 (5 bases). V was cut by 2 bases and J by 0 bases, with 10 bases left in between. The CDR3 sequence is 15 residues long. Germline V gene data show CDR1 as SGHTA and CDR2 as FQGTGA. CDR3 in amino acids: CASSLLNRPNYGYTF. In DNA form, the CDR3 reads TGTGCCAGCAGCTTACTTAACAGGCCTAACTATGGCTACACCTTC.